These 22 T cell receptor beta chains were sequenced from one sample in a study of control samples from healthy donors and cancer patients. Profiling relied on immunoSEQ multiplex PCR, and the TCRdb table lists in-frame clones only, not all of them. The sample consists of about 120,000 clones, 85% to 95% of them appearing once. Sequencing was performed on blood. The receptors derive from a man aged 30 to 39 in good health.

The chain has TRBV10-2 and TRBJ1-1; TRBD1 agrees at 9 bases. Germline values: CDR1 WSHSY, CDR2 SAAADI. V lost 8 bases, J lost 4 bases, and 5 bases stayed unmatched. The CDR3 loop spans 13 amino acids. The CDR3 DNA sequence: TGCGCCAGCGCCGAGACAGGGGGCACTGAAGCTTTCTTT. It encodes CASAETGGTEAFF.

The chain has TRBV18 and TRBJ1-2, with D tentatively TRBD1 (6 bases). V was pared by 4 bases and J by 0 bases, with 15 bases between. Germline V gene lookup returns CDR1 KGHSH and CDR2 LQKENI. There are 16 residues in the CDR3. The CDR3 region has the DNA TGTGCCAGCTCACGCGGGAGACAGGCTGCTAACTATGGCTACACCTTC. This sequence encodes CASSRGRQAANYGYTF. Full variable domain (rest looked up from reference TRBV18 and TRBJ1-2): NAGVMQNPRHLVRRRGQEARLRCSPMKGHSHVYWYRQLPEEGLKFMVYLQKENIIDESGMPKERFSAEFPKEGPSILRIQQVVRGDSAAYFCASSRGRQAANYGYTFGSGTRLTVV.

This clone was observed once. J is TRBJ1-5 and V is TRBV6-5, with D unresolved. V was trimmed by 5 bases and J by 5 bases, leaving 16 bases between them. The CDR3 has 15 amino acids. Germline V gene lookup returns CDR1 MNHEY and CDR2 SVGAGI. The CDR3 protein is CASSTELHPHQPQHF. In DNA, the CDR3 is TGTGCCAGCAGTACAGAGCTTCATCCACATCAGCCCCAGCATTTT.

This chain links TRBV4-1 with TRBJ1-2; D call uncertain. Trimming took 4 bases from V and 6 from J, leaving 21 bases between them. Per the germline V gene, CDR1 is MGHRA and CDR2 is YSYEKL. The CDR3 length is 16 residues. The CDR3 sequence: CASSPTRQELFDGYTF. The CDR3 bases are TGCGCCAGCAGCCCCACTAGGCAGGAGTTATTTGATGGCTACACCTTC.

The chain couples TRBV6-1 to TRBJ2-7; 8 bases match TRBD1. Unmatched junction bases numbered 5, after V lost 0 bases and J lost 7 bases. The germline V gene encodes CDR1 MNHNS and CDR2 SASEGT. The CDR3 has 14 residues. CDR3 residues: CASSEAHRGSEQYV. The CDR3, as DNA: TGTGCCAGCAGTGAAGCGCACAGGGGGAGTGAGCAGTACGTC.

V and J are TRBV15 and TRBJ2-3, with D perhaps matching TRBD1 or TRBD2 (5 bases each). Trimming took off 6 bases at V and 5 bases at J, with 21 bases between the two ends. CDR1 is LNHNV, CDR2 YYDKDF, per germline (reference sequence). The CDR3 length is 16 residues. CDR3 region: CATSPRGSGVKDTQYF. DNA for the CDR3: TGTGCCACCAGTCCTAGGGGATCCGGGGTGAAAGATACGCAGTATTTT.

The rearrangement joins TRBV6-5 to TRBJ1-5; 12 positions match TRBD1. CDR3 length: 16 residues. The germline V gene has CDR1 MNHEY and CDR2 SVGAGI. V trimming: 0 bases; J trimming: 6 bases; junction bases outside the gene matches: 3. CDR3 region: CASSYSGTGGFQPQHF. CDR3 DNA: TGTGCCAGCAGTTACTCCGGGACAGGGGGCTTTCAGCCCCAGCATTTT.

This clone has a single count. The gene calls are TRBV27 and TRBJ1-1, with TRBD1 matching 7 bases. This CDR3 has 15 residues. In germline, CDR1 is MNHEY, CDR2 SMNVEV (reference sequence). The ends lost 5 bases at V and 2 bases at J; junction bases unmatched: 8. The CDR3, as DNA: TGTGCCAGCAGTAGGGGGGGACAGCTAAACACTGAAGCTTTCTTT. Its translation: CASSRGGQLNTEAFF.

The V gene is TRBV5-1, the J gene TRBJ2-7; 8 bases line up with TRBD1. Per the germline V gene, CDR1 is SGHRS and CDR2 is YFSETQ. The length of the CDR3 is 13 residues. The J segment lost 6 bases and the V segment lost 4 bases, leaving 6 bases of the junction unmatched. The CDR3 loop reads CASSDPGQGEQYF. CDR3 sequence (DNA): TGCGCCAGCAGCGACCCCGGACAGGGCGAGCAGTACTTC.

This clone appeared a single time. The CDR3 here is CASGRRPGTGANEQFF. CDR3 coding DNA: TGTGCTAGTGGGCGTCGACCCGGGACAGGCGCCAATGAGCAGTTCTTC. The chain uses TRBV12-5 and TRBJ2-1; TRBD1 matches 8 bases. V was clipped by 6 bases and J by 6 bases; unmatched bases: 13. Germline values: CDR1 LGHNT, CDR2 FRNRAP. The CDR3 contains 16 residues.

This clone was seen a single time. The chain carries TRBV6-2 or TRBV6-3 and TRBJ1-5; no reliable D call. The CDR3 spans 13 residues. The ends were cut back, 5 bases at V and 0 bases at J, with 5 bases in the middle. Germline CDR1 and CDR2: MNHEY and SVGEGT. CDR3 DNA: TGTGCCAGCAGTAATGATAGCAATCAGCCCCAGCATTTT. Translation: CASSNDSNQPQHF.

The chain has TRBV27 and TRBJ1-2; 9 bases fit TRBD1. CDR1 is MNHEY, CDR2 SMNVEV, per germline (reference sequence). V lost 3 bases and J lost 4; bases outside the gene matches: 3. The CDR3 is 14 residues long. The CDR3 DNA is TGTGCCAGCAGTTTTACAGGGGGCGTCTATGGCTACACCTTC. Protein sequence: CASSFTGGVYGYTF.

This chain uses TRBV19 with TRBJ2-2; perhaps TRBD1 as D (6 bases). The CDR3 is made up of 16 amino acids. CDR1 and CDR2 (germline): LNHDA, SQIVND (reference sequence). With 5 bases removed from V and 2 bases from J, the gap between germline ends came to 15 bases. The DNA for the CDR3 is TGTGCCAGTAGTCGAGGACAGCAAATAAACACCGGGGAGCTGTTTTTT. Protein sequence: CASSRGQQINTGELFF.

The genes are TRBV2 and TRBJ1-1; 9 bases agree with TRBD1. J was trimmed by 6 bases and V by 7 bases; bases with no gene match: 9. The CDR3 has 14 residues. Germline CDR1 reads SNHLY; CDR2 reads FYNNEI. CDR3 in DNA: TGTGCCAGCACCTCGGACAGGGGTATTCCTGAAGCTTTCTTT. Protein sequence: CASTSDRGIPEAFF.

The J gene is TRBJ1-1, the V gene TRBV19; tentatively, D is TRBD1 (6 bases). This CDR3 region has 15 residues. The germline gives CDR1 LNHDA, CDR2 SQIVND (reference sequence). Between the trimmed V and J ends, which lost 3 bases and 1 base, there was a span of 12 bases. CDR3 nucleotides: TGTGCCAGTAGTATTCAGGGGACCTCGAACACTGAAGCTTTCTTT. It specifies CASSIQGTSNTEAFF.

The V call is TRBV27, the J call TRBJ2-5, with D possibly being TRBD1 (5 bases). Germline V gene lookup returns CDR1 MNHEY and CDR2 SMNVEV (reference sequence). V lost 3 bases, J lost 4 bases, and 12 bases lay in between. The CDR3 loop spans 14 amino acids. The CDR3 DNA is TGTGCCAGCAGTTTTCAGGGTTCATCAGAGACCCAGTACTTC. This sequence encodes CASSFQGSSETQYF.

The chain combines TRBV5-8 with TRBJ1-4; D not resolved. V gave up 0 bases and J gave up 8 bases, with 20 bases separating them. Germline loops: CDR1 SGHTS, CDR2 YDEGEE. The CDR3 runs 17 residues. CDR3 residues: CASSLEEHFSPTEKLFF. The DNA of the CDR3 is TGTGCCAGCAGCTTGGAAGAGCACTTCAGCCCCACGGAAAAACTGTTTTTT. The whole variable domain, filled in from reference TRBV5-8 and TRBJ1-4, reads EAGVTQSPTHLIKTRGQQATLRCSPISGHTSVYWYQQALGLGLQFLLWYDEGEERNRGNFPPRFSGRQFPNYSSELNVNALELEDSALYLCASSLEEHFSPTEKLFFGSGTQLSVL.

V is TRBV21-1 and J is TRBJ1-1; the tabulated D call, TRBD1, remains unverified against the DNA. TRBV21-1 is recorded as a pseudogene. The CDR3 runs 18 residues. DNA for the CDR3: TGTGCCAGCAGCAAAGGCCGGCCCACAGGGGGGGGAAACACTGAAGCTTTCTTT. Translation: CASSKGRPTGGGNTEAFF.

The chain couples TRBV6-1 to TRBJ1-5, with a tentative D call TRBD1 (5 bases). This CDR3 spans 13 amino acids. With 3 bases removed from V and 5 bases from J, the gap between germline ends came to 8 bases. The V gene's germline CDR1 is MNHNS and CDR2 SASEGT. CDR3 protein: CASSERTYQPQHF. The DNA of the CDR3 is TGTGCCAGCAGTGAGAGGACATATCAGCCCCAGCATTTT.

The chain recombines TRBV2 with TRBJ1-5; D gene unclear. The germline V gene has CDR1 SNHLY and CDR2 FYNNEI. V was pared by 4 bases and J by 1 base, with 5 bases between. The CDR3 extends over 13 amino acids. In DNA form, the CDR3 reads TGTGCCAGCAGTGTGGAAAGCAATCAGCCCCAGCATTTT. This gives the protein CASSVESNQPQHF.

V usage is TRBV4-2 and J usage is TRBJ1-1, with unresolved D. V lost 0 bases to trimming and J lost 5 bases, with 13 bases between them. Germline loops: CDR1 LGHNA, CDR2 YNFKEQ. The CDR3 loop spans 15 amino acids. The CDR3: CASSQESRDGTEAFF. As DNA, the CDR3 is TGTGCCAGCAGCCAAGAGTCCCGCGACGGGACTGAAGCTTTCTTT.

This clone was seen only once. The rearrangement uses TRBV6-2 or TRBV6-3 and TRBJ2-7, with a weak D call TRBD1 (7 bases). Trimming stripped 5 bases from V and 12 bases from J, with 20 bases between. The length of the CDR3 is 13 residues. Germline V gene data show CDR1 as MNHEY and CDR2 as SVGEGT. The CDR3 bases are TGTGCCAGCAGTACCCCCCGGAGGGGGCGTCTGTACGTC. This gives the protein CASSTPRRGRLYV.